Following are 9 T cell receptor beta chains from one sample sequenced in a study of T cell repertoires in cytomegalovirus infection. TCRdb used MiXCR to reprocess the reads, holding one entry per CDR3 protein. The sample carries a few hundred thousand distinct CDR3 sequences, 40% recorded once. These receptors have no identified antigens. The sequenced sample was cultured PBMCs, obtained from culture after CMV antigen stimulation. These receptors were taken from a human donor in good health (CMV status not recorded). Some clones in this sample may be carry-over from other donors' samples.

There are a few counts of this clonotype. The chain uses TRBV7-2 and TRBJ1-1; 7 nucleotides align to TRBD1. CDR1 and CDR2 from the germline V gene are SGHTA and FQGNSA. V lost 3 bases, J lost 0 bases, and 1 base stayed unmatched. The CDR3 loop spans 14 amino acids. CDR3 DNA sequence: TGTGCCAGCAGCTTCGGGACAGTGAACACTGAAGCTTTCTTT. Amino acid sequence: CASSFGTVNTEAFF.

This clonotype was observed a handful of times. The CDR3 protein is CASSFDRDGEQYF. The CDR3 DNA reads TGTGCCAGCAGTTTCGATAGGGACGGCGAGCAGTACTTC. This chain joins TRBV12-3 or TRBV12-4 and TRBJ2-7; D assignment may be TRBD1 or TRBD2 (5 bases each). V lost 3 bases and J lost 6, with 12 bases in between. The CDR3 consists of 13 residues.

The V gene is TRBV11-2, the J gene TRBJ2-7; D possibly matches TRBD1 or TRBD2 (5 bases each). CDR1 is SGHAT and CDR2 is FQNNGV in the germline V gene. Trimming pared 2 bases from V and 9 bases from J, leaving 11 bases between. The length of the CDR3 is 12 residues. In nucleotides, the CDR3 is TGTGCCAGCAGCTTACTTCGGGGCGGGCAGTACTTC. This translates into CASSLLRGGQYF. Based on the CDR3 plus reference TRBV11-2 and TRBJ2-7, the full variable domain is EAGVAQSPRYKIIEKRQSVAFWCNPISGHATLYWYQQILGQGPKLLIQFQNNGVVDDSQLPKDRFSAERLKGVDSTLKIQPAKLEDSAVYLCASSLLRGGQYFGPGTRLTVT.

This clonotype was counted only a few times. The rearrangement joins TRBV20-1 to TRBJ2-7, with 10 positions matching TRBD1. With V trimmed by 7 bases and J by 3 bases, 12 bases remained unmatched. Germline-derived CDR1 and CDR2 are DFQATT and SNEGSKA (reference sequence). The CDR3 totals 15 residues. CDR3 region: CSVPRPTGGGYEQYF. The CDR3, as DNA: TGCAGTGTTCCGCGGCCGACAGGGGGCGGCTACGAGCAGTACTTC.

This chain uses TRBV20-1 with TRBJ2-3; D is possibly TRBD1 or TRBD2 (6 bases each). The V gene's germline CDR1 is DFQATT and CDR2 SNEGSKA (reference sequence). The CDR3 extends over 16 amino acids. V was pared by 3 bases and J by 13 bases, with 29 bases between. CDR3 coding DNA: TGCAGTGCTAGGGGGGGCCCAGGCCGAAACTACGATAGGGAGTATTTT. This sequence encodes CSARGGPGRNYDREYF.

CDR3 region: CASMGEPYNEQFF. For the CDR3, the DNA is TGTGCCAGTATGGGAGAACCATACAATGAGCAGTTCTTC. The chain couples TRBV19 to TRBJ2-1, with D perhaps TRBD2 (5 bases). The V gene's germline CDR1 is LNHDA and CDR2 SQIVND (reference sequence). V lost 7 bases to trimming and J lost 4 bases, with 11 bases between them. CDR3 length: 13 residues. The variable domain in full, completed from reference TRBV19 and TRBJ2-1, reads DGGITQSPKYLFRKEGQNVTLSCEQNLNHDAMYWYRQDPGQGLRLIYYSQIVNDFQKGDIAEGYSVSREKKESFPLTVTSAQKNPTAFYLCASMGEPYNEQFFGPGTRLTVL.

This chain connects TRBV9 to TRBJ2-1; 9 nucleotides line up with TRBD2. CDR3 size: 15 residues. Germline trimming cut 4 bases from V and 8 bases from J; bases unmatched to any gene: 10. CDR1 and CDR2 (germline): SGDLS, YYNGEE. The CDR3 region is CASSPSGNSWDEQFF. CDR3 bases: TGTGCCAGCAGCCCTAGCGGGAATAGCTGGGATGAGCAGTTCTTC.

V and J are TRBV19 and TRBJ1-2; 7 bases agree with TRBD1. The V gene end was trimmed by 3 bases and the J gene end by 4 bases; junction bases not matched to a gene: 2. The CDR3 consists of 13 residues. Germline V gives CDR1 LNHDA, CDR2 SQIVND (reference sequence). The CDR3 loop reads CASSIGTAYGYTF. Here the CDR3 DNA reads TGTGCCAGTAGTATCGGGACAGCCTATGGCTACACCTTC.

The DNA of the CDR3 is TGTGCCAGCAGTTTAAGAGGCGGACTAGACTACAATGAGCAGTTCTTC. Residues: CASSLRGGLDYNEQFF. The chain employs TRBV27 and TRBJ2-1, with 7 bases matching TRBD2. The CDR3 has 16 residues. Germline V CDR1 and CDR2: MNHEY, SMNVEV (reference sequence). Unmatched junction bases numbered 7, after V lost 2 bases and J lost 3 bases.